This T cell receptor beta chain was identified during a study of a mutant IDH1 vaccine in newly diagnosed glioma. Overall study context: Eight vaccinations reached patients in weeks 1, 3, 5, 7, 11, 15, 19 and 23. Patients had received radiotherapy, temozolomide, or both previously, most receiving both. Treated patients were roughly 62% male, about 38% female, mean age about 41 years.

Only in-frame clones appear in the TCRdb table, and some are missing; sequencing was by immunoSEQ multiplex PCR. This sample has around 52,000 clones, with over 80% found just once. Time point in this sample: week 5, during vaccination. Every vaccination contained 300 ug of the mutant IDH1 20-mer peptide and was paired with topical imiquimod. Donors harbored newly found WHO grade 3 or 4 IDH1-mutant, ATRX-lost astrocytomas. Notes on this clone: The antigen is undetermined.

CDR1 SQVTM and CDR2 ANQGSEA come from the germline V gene. The V end lost 7 bases, the J end lost 1 base, and 13 bases lay between the germline ends. The CDR3 is 13 amino acids. This TCR derives from a woman in her forties with glioma. The sequencing here drew on PBMCs, taken from a glioma patient whose treatment included an IDH1 peptide vaccine. The rearrangement uses TRBV29-1 and TRBJ1-2, with a possible D match to TRBD1 (5 bases). The chain's CDR3 is CSALTAVNYGYTF. CDR3 coding DNA: TGCAGCGCTCTGACAGCAGTTAACTATGGCTACACCTTC.